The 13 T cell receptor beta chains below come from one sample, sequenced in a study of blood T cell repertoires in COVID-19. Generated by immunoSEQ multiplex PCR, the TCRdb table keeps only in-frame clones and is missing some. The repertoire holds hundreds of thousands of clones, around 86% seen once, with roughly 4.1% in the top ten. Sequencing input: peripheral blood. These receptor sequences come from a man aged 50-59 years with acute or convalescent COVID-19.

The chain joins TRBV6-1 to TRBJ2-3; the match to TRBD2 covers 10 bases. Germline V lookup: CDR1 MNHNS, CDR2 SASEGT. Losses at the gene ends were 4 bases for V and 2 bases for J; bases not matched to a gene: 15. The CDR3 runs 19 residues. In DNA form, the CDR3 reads TGTGCCAGCAGTGGACGGGGGGCCGGGACTAGCGACCCCACAGATACGCAGTATTTT. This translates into CASSGRGAGTSDPTDTQYF.

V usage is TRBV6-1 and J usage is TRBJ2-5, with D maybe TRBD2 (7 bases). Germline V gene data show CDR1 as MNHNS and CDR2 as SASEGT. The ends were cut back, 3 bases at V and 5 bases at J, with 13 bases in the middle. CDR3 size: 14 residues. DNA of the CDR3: TGTGCCAGCAGTGACGCGGGGGCAGGGGAGACCCAGTACTTC. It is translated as CASSDAGAGETQYF.

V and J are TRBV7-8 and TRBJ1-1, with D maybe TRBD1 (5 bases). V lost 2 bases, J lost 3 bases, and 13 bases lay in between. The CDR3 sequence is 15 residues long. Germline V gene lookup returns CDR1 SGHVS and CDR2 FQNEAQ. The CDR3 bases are TGTGCCAGCAGCTTACAATTTGGGGGGGACACTGAAGCTTTCTTT. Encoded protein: CASSLQFGGDTEAFF.

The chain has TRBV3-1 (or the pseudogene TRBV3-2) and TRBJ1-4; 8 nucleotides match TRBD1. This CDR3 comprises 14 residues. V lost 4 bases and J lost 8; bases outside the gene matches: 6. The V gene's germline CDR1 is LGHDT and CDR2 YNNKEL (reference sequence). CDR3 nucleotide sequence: TGTGCCAGCAGCCTTCGGACAGGGAGGGAAAAACTGTTTTTT. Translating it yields CASSLRTGREKLFF.

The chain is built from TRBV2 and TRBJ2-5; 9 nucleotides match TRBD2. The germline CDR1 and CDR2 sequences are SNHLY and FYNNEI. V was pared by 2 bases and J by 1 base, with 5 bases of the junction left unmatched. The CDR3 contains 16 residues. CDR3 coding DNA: TGTGCCAGCAGTGAATTTCGAGCGGGGGGCCAAGAGACCCAGTACTTC. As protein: CASSEFRAGGQETQYF.

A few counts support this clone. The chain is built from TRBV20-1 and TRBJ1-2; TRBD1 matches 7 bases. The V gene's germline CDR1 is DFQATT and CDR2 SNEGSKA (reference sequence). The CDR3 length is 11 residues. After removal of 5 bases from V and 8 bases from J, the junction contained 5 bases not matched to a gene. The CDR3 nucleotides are TGCAGTGCTTCCAGGGGGTACGGCTACACCTTC. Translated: CSASRGYGYTF.

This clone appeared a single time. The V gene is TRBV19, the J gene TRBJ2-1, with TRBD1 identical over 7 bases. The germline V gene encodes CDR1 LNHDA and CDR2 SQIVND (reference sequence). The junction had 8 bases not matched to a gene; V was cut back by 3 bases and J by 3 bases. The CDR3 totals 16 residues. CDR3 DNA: TGTGCCAGTAGTATGGACCTAGGGACAGTCTACAATGAGCAGTTCTTC. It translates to CASSMDLGTVYNEQFF.

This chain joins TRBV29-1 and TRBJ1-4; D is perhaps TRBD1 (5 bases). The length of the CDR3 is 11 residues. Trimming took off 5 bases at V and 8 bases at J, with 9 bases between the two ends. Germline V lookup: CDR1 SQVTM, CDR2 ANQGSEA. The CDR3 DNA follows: TGCAGCGTTTTAGGGGCAGAAAAACTGTTTTTT. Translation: CSVLGAEKLFF.

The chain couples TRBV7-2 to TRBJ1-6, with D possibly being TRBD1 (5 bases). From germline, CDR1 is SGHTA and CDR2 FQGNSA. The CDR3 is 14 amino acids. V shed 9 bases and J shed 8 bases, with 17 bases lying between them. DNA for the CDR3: TGTGCCAGTAACTCAGGGCAGGTTTATTCACCCCTCCACTTT. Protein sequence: CASNSGQVYSPLHF.

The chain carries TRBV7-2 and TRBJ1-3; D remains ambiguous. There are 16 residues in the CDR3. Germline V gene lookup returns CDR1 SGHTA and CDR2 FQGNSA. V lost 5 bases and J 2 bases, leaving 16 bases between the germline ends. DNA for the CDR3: TGTGCCAGCAGCCCACAGTCCATGAACGCTGGAAACACCATATATTTT. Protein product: CASSPQSMNAGNTIYF. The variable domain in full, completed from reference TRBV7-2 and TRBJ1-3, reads GAGVSQSPSNKVTEKGKDVELRCDPISGHTALYWYRQSLGQGLEFLIYFQGNSAPDKSGLPSDRFSAERTGGSVSTLTIQRTQQEDSAVYLCASSPQSMNAGNTIYFGEGSWLTVV.

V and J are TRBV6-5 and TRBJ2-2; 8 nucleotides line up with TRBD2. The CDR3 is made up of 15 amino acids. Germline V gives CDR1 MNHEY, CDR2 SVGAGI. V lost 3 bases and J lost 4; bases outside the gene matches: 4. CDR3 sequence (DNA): TGTGCCAGCAGTTATGAGGCGGGGGGCACCGGGGAGCTGTTTTTT. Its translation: CASSYEAGGTGELFF.

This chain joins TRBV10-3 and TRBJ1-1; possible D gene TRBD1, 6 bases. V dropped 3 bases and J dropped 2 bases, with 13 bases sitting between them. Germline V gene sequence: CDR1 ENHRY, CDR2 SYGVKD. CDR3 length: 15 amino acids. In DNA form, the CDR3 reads TGTGCCATCAGTGACACAGGGCTTCAAAACACTGAAGCTTTCTTT. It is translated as CAISDTGLQNTEAFF.

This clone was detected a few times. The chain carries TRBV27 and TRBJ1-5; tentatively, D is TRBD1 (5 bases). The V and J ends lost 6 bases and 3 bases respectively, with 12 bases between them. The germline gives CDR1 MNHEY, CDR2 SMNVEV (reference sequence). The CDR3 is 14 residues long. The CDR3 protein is CASSDQGFNQPQHF. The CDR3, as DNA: TGTGCCAGCAGCGATCAGGGATTCAATCAGCCCCAGCATTTT.